Below are 18 T cell receptor beta chains sequenced from a single sample in a study of T-cell reconstitution after alpha-beta-depleted transplantation in children. Unique molecular identifiers featured in how the TCRbeta library was prepared. MiXCR, applied by TCRdb to the PCR reads, yields one record per CDR3 protein. Counted here are about 1,000,000 distinct CDR3 sequences, 25% to 30% occurring once; the ten biggest clones make up roughly 30%. Sample: PBMCs, mostly from graft donor cells, taken 360 days after TCRalphabeta/CD19-depleted stem cell transplant. These receptors came from a boy younger than two who had a stem cell transplant for SCID, so the T cells may come from the graft donor.

This clonotype was observed a handful of times. V gene TRBV6-1 combines with J gene TRBJ1-2; D call uncertain. CDR3 length: 15 residues. The V gene's germline CDR1 is MNHNS and CDR2 SASEGT. V was pared by 8 bases and J by 4 bases, with 20 bases between. Written as DNA, the CDR3 is TGTGCCAGCTCCCTATACGCGGGATTAGGCTATGGCTACACCTTC. The encoded protein is CASSLYAGLGYGYTF.

J is TRBJ1-1 and V is TRBV12-3 or TRBV12-4; no firm D call. The CDR3 has 17 residues. The V gene lost 5 bases and the J gene lost 0 bases, with 19 bases spanning the gap. CDR3: CASSIAPYQILNTEAFF. As DNA, the CDR3 is TGTGCCAGCAGTATTGCTCCCTACCAAATCCTGAACACTGAAGCTTTCTTT.

This clonotype was counted only a few times. The V and J genes are TRBV9 and TRBJ1-1; 9 bases map to TRBD1. V was clipped by 1 base and J by 3 bases; unmatched bases: 13. The CDR3 contains 18 residues. Per the germline V gene, CDR1 is SGDLS and CDR2 is YYNGEE. CDR3 in DNA: TGTGCCAGCAGCGTAAACCCACAGGGGGCAAATGTGTACACTGAAGCTTTCTTT. This gives the protein CASSVNPQGANVYTEAFF.

The gene calls are TRBV7-2 and TRBJ1-5, with D maybe TRBD1 (6 bases). This CDR3 contains 17 residues. V was trimmed by 1 base and J by 7 bases, leaving 20 bases between them. CDR1 and CDR2 (germline): SGHTA, FQGNSA. Written as DNA, the CDR3 is TGTGCCAGCAGCTTAGTCCCGGACAGTCTAGAGGGGCAGCCCCAGCATTTT. This translates into CASSLVPDSLEGQPQHF.

The chain combines TRBV24-1 with TRBJ1-2; no definite D call. Germline V lookup: CDR1 KGHDR, CDR2 SFDVKD. CDR3 length equals 12 residues. The germline V and J ends were trimmed by 2 bases and 3 bases, with 3 bases remaining between them. The CDR3 protein is CATSDSDYGYTF. In nucleotides, the CDR3 is TGTGCCACCAGTGATTCCGACTATGGCTACACCTTC.

J is TRBJ2-5 and V is TRBV25-1; D possibly uses TRBD1 or TRBD2 (6 bases each). In germline, CDR1 is MGHDK, CDR2 SYGVNS. V was cut by 3 bases and J by 4 bases, with 15 bases left in between. The CDR3 spans 15 residues. The CDR3 is CASSDIGGLGETQYF. CDR3 bases: TGTGCCAGCAGTGATATCGGGGGCTTGGGAGAGACCCAGTACTTC.

The rearrangement links TRBV4-1 to TRBJ2-1; possibly TRBD1 or TRBD2 for D (5 bases each). The CDR3 contains 16 residues. Trimming cost V 3 bases and J 0 bases, with 12 bases left between them. CDR1 and CDR2 (germline): MGHRA, YSYEKL. The CDR3 loop is CASSHLGPSSYNEQFF. CDR3 nucleotide sequence: TGCGCCAGCAGCCACCTGGGACCGAGCTCCTACAATGAGCAGTTCTTC.

The chain combines TRBV18 with TRBJ2-7; D not resolved. The ends were cut back, 4 bases at V and 3 bases at J, with 16 bases in the middle. The length of the CDR3 is 15 residues. The germline gives CDR1 KGHSH, CDR2 LQKENI. The DNA of the CDR3 is TGTGCCAGCTCACGGGTCGAAGGGATTATCTACGAGCAGTACTTC. This encodes CASSRVEGIIYEQYF.

This clonotype was seen only a few times. The chain uses TRBV15 and TRBJ2-3, with 8 bases matching TRBD1. The CDR3 spans 19 residues. V gave up 0 bases and J gave up 0 bases; unmatched junction bases: 11. In germline, CDR1 is LNHNV, CDR2 YYDKDF (reference sequence). The CDR3 DNA follows: TGTGCCACCAGCAGAGATATGGGGACCAGGGGGCGAAGCACAGATACGCAGTATTTT. This encodes CATSRDMGTRGRSTDTQYF. Full variable domain (outside the CDR3, taken from reference TRBV15 and TRBJ2-3): DAMVIQNPRYQVTQFGKPVTLSCSQTLNHNVMYWYQQKSSQAPKLLFHYYDKDFNNEADTPDNFQSRRPNTSFCFLDIRSPGLGDTAMYLCATSRDMGTRGRSTDTQYFGPGTRLTVL.

V and J are TRBV20-1 and TRBJ2-7; possibly TRBD1 for D (5 bases). The CDR3 length is 12 residues. Trimming took off 4 bases at V and 2 bases at J, with 9 bases between the two ends. From germline, CDR1 is DFQATT and CDR2 SNEGSKA (reference sequence). CDR3 nucleotides: TGCAGTGCTAAGACAGCTCCCTACGAGCAGTACTTC. The encoded protein is CSAKTAPYEQYF.

The chain recombines TRBV6-5 with TRBJ2-1; 7 bases are a match to TRBD1. Trimming at V came to 4 bases and at J to 5 bases, leaving 8 bases not matched to a gene. The CDR3 covers 15 residues. Per the germline V gene, CDR1 is MNHEY and CDR2 is SVGAGI. CDR3 DNA sequence: TGTGCCAGCAGTTGGTTTGACAGGGCTCACAATGAGCAGTTCTTC. It specifies CASSWFDRAHNEQFF.

This clonotype was found a few times. This rearrangement joins TRBV12-3 or TRBV12-4 to TRBJ1-1; D gene ambiguous. The CDR3 covers 15 residues. Trimming removed 3 bases at V and 0 bases at J, with 11 bases between. The CDR3 nucleotides read TGTGCCAGCAGTTTCCGGCAGCCACTGAACACTGAAGCTTTCTTT. Amino acid sequence: CASSFRQPLNTEAFF.

V is TRBV10-3 and J is TRBJ1-6; no firm D call. Germline V gene sequence: CDR1 ENHRY, CDR2 SYGVKD. The CDR3 length is 15 residues. Trimming stripped 4 bases from V and 4 bases from J, with 11 bases between. DNA for the CDR3: TGTGCCATCAGTGGGTCCTCCGTTTATAATTCACCCCTCCACTTT. It translates to CAISGSSVYNSPLHF.

This chain uses TRBV4-1 with TRBJ1-5; D remains unclear. This CDR3 is built from 14 residues. The V gene lost 4 bases and the J gene lost 2 bases, with 9 bases spanning the gap. Germline loops: CDR1 MGHRA, CDR2 YSYEKL. The CDR3, as DNA: TGCGCCAGCAGCCCCCCCATGGGCAATCAGCCCCAGCATTTT. Translated: CASSPPMGNQPQHF.

The V and J genes are TRBV5-1 and TRBJ2-2; the match to TRBD1 covers 7 bases. In germline, CDR1 is SGHRS, CDR2 YFSETQ. This CDR3 has 13 amino acids. V shed 3 bases, J shed 6 bases, and the junction held 2 bases outside the gene matches. The chain's CDR3 is CASSWGTAGELFF. CDR3 nucleotide sequence: TGCGCCAGCAGCTGGGGGACAGCCGGGGAGCTGTTTTTT.

The chain uses TRBV12-3 or TRBV12-4 and TRBJ2-3; D is unclear. V gave up 4 bases and J gave up 4 bases, with 6 bases separating them. The CDR3 runs 12 residues. In DNA form, the CDR3 reads TGTGCCAGCAGTTCCGACGCAGATACGCAGTATTTT. This sequence encodes CASSSDADTQYF.

There are a few counts of this clonotype. This chain uses TRBV6-5 with TRBJ1-1; weak D call: TRBD1 (6 bases). CDR3 length: 14 amino acids. Deletions cut 7 bases from V and 6 bases from J, with 18 bases between. Germline V CDR1 and CDR2: MNHEY, SVGAGI. For the CDR3, the DNA is TGTGCCAGCAATCATGGGACAAACACTGCTGAAGCTTTCTTT. This gives the protein CASNHGTNTAEAFF.

The V and J genes are TRBV4-1 and TRBJ2-3; no clear D. The CDR3 contains 14 residues. CDR1 is MGHRA and CDR2 is YSYEKL in the germline V gene. V shed 1 base and J shed 2 bases, with 7 bases lying between them. The CDR3 DNA is TGCGCCAGCAGCCAAGTTGGCCTCACAGATACGCAGTATTTT. The encoded protein is CASSQVGLTDTQYF.